A single sample gave rise to the 23 T cell receptor beta chains below, sequenced in a study of cytomegalovirus exposure and HLA in healthy donors. Researchers ran the PCR with 60 Vbeta and 13 Jbeta primers. The method was immunoSEQ multiplex PCR; TCRdb's version includes in-frame clones alone and lacks a portion of them. The table has roughly 200,000 clones, 77% seen once. Sequenced: PBMCs. These receptor sequences come from a woman in her sixties or seventies in good health and CMV-seropositive.

The chain links TRBV6-5 to TRBJ1-3, with D uncertain. The CDR3 runs 13 residues. Trimming removed 7 bases at V and 0 bases at J, with 7 bases between. Germline V gene data show CDR1 as MNHEY and CDR2 as SVGAGI. The CDR3 protein is CASTPNSGNTIYF. DNA for the CDR3: TGTGCCAGCACCCCCAACTCTGGAAACACCATATATTTT.

This CDR3 reads CATSRPSNEKLFF. The CDR3 DNA sequence: TGTGCCACCAGCAGGCCCAGTAATGAAAAACTGTTTTTT. This rearrangement joins TRBV15 to TRBJ1-4, with unresolved D. Germline-derived CDR1 and CDR2 are LNHNV and YYDKDF (reference sequence). CDR3 length: 13 amino acids. V was pared by 3 bases and J by 4 bases, with 6 bases between.

V usage is TRBV2 and J usage is TRBJ2-2, with D perhaps TRBD1 (6 bases). The CDR3 contains 16 residues. Trimming left V 5 bases short and J 0 bases short, with 13 bases between. CDR1 and CDR2 from the germline V gene are SNHLY and FYNNEI. The CDR3 region is CASSQAGASNTGELFF. The CDR3 nucleotides are TGTGCCAGCAGTCAGGCAGGGGCCTCGAACACCGGGGAGCTGTTTTTT. The full variable domain, its missing parts supplied by reference TRBV2 and TRBJ2-2, is EPEVTQTPSHQVTQMGQEVILRCVPISNHLYFYWYRQILGQKVEFLVSFYNNEISEKSEIFDDQFSVERPDGSNFTLKIRSTKLEDSAMYFCASSQAGASNTGELFFGEGSRLTVL.

The chain carries TRBV28 and TRBJ2-1; 7 nucleotides line up with TRBD2. V trimming: 3 bases; J trimming: 4 bases; junction bases outside the gene matches: 6. The CDR3 extends over 15 amino acids. Germline loops: CDR1 MDHEN, CDR2 SYDVKM. As DNA, the CDR3 is TGTGCCAGCAGTTTGACTAGCACAACTTACAATGAGCAGTTCTTC. Residues: CASSLTSTTYNEQFF.

The V gene is TRBV29-1, the J gene TRBJ2-3; D gene uncertain. Trimming removed 7 bases from V and 0 bases from J, with 14 bases in between. Per germline, CDR1 SQVTM and CDR2 ANQGSEA. This CDR3 spans 14 amino acids. CDR3 region: CSASPGFSTDTQYF. The DNA of the CDR3 is TGCAGCGCCTCACCGGGTTTTAGCACAGATACGCAGTATTTT.

Comment on this clone: Germline and junction disagree at one end, which may indicate a read error. CDR3 in amino acids: CASSLWGSGANGLTF. In nucleotides, the CDR3 is TGTGCCAGCAGTTTATGGGGGTCTGGGGCCAACGGCCTGACTTTC. This chain connects TRBV28 to TRBJ2-6, with D perhaps matching TRBD1 (5 bases). Per the germline V gene, CDR1 is MDHEN and CDR2 is SYDVKM. The CDR3 is 15 amino acids. Full variable domain (remainder filled in from reference TRBV28 and TRBJ2-6): DVKVTQSSRYLVKRTGEKVFLECVQDMDHENMFWYRQDPGLGLRLIYFSYDVKMKEKGDIPEGYSVSREKKERFSLILESASTNQTSMYLCASSLWGSGANGLTFGAGSRLTVL.

The chain is built from TRBV5-1 and TRBJ1-2, with D uncertain. Germline values: CDR1 SGHRS, CDR2 YFSETQ. There are 15 residues in the CDR3. The V gene lost 0 bases and the J gene lost 6 bases, with 15 bases spanning the gap. This chain's CDR3 is CASSLAGNSGHGYTF. DNA for the CDR3: TGCGCCAGCAGCTTGGCGGGAAATTCAGGCCATGGCTACACCTTC.

The gene calls are TRBV28 and TRBJ1-1; D ambiguous. CDR1 and CDR2 (germline): MDHEN, SYDVKM. The V and J ends lost 3 bases and 1 base respectively, with 9 bases between them. The CDR3 has 14 amino acids. The chain's CDR3 is CASSFAGGNTEAFF. CDR3 DNA sequence: TGTGCCAGCAGTTTTGCGGGAGGGAACACTGAAGCTTTCTTT.

The chain recombines TRBV7-3 with TRBJ1-2, with TRBD1 matching over 8 bases. Trimming removed 4 bases from V and 8 bases from J; junction bases left unmatched: 9. This CDR3 is built from 14 residues. Germline values: CDR1 SGHTA, CDR2 FQGTGA. As DNA, the CDR3 is TGTGCCAGCAGCTCCACTGGACAGGGAGGCGGCTACACCTTC. Protein product: CASSSTGQGGGYTF.

The chain uses TRBV2 and TRBJ2-3; D gene ambiguous. Germline V CDR1 and CDR2: SNHLY, FYNNEI. This CDR3 is 16 amino acids long. Trimming shortened V by 2 bases and J by 5 bases, and 17 bases separated the two germline ends. CDR3 DNA sequence: TGTGCCAGCAGTGAATCGGAGCTCCTCTTGGGAGATACGCAGTATTTT. This translates into CASSESELLLGDTQYF. The whole variable domain, remainder taken from reference TRBV2 and TRBJ2-3, is EPEVTQTPSHQVTQMGQEVILRCVPISNHLYFYWYRQILGQKVEFLVSFYNNEISEKSEIFDDQFSVERPDGSNFTLKIRSTKLEDSAMYFCASSESELLLGDTQYFGPGTRLTVL.

This clone was seen only a few times. CDR3 sequence (DNA): TGTGCCAGCAGTGGACAGGGCTATGGCTACACCTTC. Its translation: CASSGQGYGYTF. The J gene is TRBJ1-2, the V gene TRBV9; 8 nucleotides match TRBD1. The ends lost 5 bases at V and 4 bases at J; junction bases unmatched: 1. From germline, CDR1 is SGDLS and CDR2 YYNGEE. This CDR3 region has 12 residues.

The gene calls are TRBV9 and TRBJ1-1, with a tentative D call TRBD1 (5 bases). This CDR3 comprises 13 residues. V lost 0 bases to trimming and J lost 8 bases, with 11 bases between them. Germline V gives CDR1 SGDLS, CDR2 YYNGEE. The DNA for the CDR3 is TGTGCCAGCAGCGTAGCCGGGGGAGAGGAAGCTTTCTTT. Translation gives CASSVAGGEEAFF.

The chain combines TRBV4-2 with TRBJ2-7; 7 bases are shared with TRBD2. CDR3 length equals 18 residues. Germline lookup yields CDR1 LGHNA and CDR2 YNFKEQ. V dropped 0 bases and J dropped 2; count of bases not matched to a gene: 13. In nucleotides, the CDR3 is TGTGCCAGCAGCCAAGATCTCACCATAGGACTAGTCCCCTACGAGCAGTACTTC. It yields the protein CASSQDLTIGLVPYEQYF.

On this clone: At one end, the junction sequence differs from germline, possibly due to a read error. V gene TRBV28 combines with J gene TRBJ2-6; TRBD2 is a possible D gene (7 bases). The V gene's germline CDR1 is MDHEN and CDR2 SYDVKM. The CDR3 is made up of 18 amino acids. Here the CDR3 DNA reads TGTGCCAGCAGTTTATTCCAGTACAAACACCGGGGGGCCAACGGCCTGACTTTC. It encodes CASSLFQYKHRGANGLTF.

As concerns this clone: Germline and junction disagree at one end, which may indicate a read error. This chain uses TRBV9 with TRBJ2-6; perhaps TRBD1 as D (7 bases). Looked up from germline, CDR1 is SGDLS and CDR2 is YYNGEE. This CDR3 is built from 16 residues. The CDR3 spells CASSPRGDTGANGLTF. DNA for the CDR3: TGTGCCAGCAGCCCCAGGGGGGACACTGGGGCCAACGGCCTGACTTTC.

This chain links TRBV27 with TRBJ1-5; no firm D call. The CDR3 has 13 residues. Trimming stripped 3 bases from V and 3 bases from J, with 6 bases between. CDR1 is MNHEY and CDR2 is SMNVEV in the germline V gene (reference sequence). The CDR3 DNA reads as TGTGCCAGCAGTTTGGGCCTCAATCAGCCCCAGCATTTT. It codes for CASSLGLNQPQHF.

The chain links TRBV21-1 to TRBJ1-4; the table's D call, TRBD1, has no DNA check behind it. TRBV21-1 is a known pseudogene. The CDR3 extends over 14 amino acids. The DNA for the CDR3 is TGTGCCAGCACCGTCCGGGACAAGAATGAAAAACTGTTTTTT. This codes for CASTVRDKNEKLFF.

This chain links TRBV6-5 with TRBJ1-2; the match to TRBD1 covers 8 bases. CDR1 and CDR2 (germline): MNHEY, SVGAGI. This CDR3 is built from 13 residues. V shed 8 bases, J shed 4 bases, and the junction held 6 bases outside the gene matches. CDR3 loop: CASGTTGVYGYTF. The CDR3 DNA is TGTGCCAGCGGTACGACAGGGGTCTATGGCTACACCTTC.

This chain uses TRBV7-9 with TRBJ2-5, with TRBD1 matching 12 bases. Germline CDR1 SEHNR, CDR2 FQNEAQ (reference sequence). This CDR3 contains 15 residues. The V segment lost 2 bases and the J segment 7 bases; nucleotides outside the gene matches: 5. This CDR3 reads CASSLWDRGQVTQYF. In DNA form, the CDR3 reads TGTGCCAGCAGCTTATGGGACAGGGGGCAGGTGACCCAGTACTTC.

The rearrangement joins TRBV10-2 to TRBJ1-1; the match to TRBD1 covers 7 bases. This CDR3 contains 13 residues. Germline V CDR1 and CDR2: WSHSY, SAAADI. V was pared by 6 bases and J by 2 bases, with 3 bases of the junction left unmatched. The CDR3 DNA reads as TGCGCCAGCAGAAGGGGGCTAAACACTGAAGCTTTCTTT. Its translation: CASRRGLNTEAFF.

The CDR3 spells CASSLGGRSSPLHF. CDR3 sequence (DNA): TGTGCCAGCAGCCTAGGGGGTAGAAGTTCACCCCTCCACTTT. The chain employs TRBV5-4 and TRBJ1-6; D might be TRBD1 (6 bases). The CDR3 loop spans 14 amino acids. Between the trimmed V and J ends, which lost 4 bases and 9 bases, there was a span of 14 bases. Germline V lookup: CDR1 SGHNT, CDR2 YYREEE (reference sequence).

The chain joins TRBV7-9 to TRBJ1-1; possible D gene TRBD1, 5 bases. Per the germline V gene, CDR1 is SEHNR and CDR2 is FQNEAQ (reference sequence). Trimming stripped 4 bases from V and 5 bases from J, with 14 bases between. CDR3 size: 14 residues. Written as DNA, the CDR3 is TGTGCCAGCAGCTCCGTCCGGAGGGGAACTGAAGCTTTCTTT. Encoded protein: CASSSVRRGTEAFF. Filled out from reference TRBV7-9 and TRBJ1-1, the complete variable domain reads DTGVSQNPRHKITKRGQNVTFRCDPISEHNRLYWYRQTLGQGPEFLTYFQNEAQLEKSRLLSDRFSAERPKGSFSTLEIQRTEQGDSAMYLCASSSVRRGTEAFFGQGTRLTVV.

This chain uses TRBV27 with TRBJ2-7, with D tentatively TRBD2 (5 bases). CDR1 is MNHEY, CDR2 SMNVEV, per germline (reference sequence). Trimming pared 3 bases from V and 3 bases from J, leaving 12 bases between. CDR3 length: 14 residues. CDR3 region: CASSFKVDYYEQYF. The CDR3 DNA follows: TGTGCCAGCAGTTTTAAAGTAGACTACTACGAGCAGTACTTC.